The text below deals with one TCR beta chain. Its matching antigen is unknown. Distinct nucleotide sequences in the sample also encode this CDR3. This sample is drawn from a study of cytomegalovirus exposure and HLA in healthy donors. Study-level points and caveats: Researchers had no immune exposure information except CMV serostatus available. Follow-up analysis seemed to connect common viral pathogens with several of the most significant clusters identified. Sequencing depth across donors, presence/absence analyses assumed, was roughly uniform. A list of more than 150 TCR beta chains associated with cytomegalovirus was given.

The PCR had 60 Vbeta and 13 Jbeta primers. The protocol was immunoSEQ multiplex PCR, while the TCRdb copy is restricted to in-frame clones and leaves out a portion. The sample records about 160,000 clones, 65% to 85% being singletons. The CDR3 has 12 residues. Trimming removed 6 bases from V and 3 bases from J, with 5 bases in between. Germline-derived CDR1 and CDR2 are LGHNT and FRNRAP. V is TRBV12-5 and J is TRBJ2-2; D ambiguous. The clonotype comes from a woman aged 25-40 years in good health and CMV-seropositive. Sequencing input: PBMCs. This CDR3 reads CASGRDTGELFF. In DNA form, the CDR3 reads TGTGCTAGTGGACGCGACACCGGGGAGCTGTTTTTT.